This TCR beta chain was retrieved from a study of T cells in Graves' hyperthyroidism and ophthalmopathy. In this sample, this clonotype turned up many times. Its target is not known. Looked up from germline, CDR1 is KGHSH and CDR2 is LQKENI. V lost 6 bases and J 2 bases, leaving 10 bases between the germline ends. The CDR3 is made up of 13 amino acids. Uncontrolled infection, other autoimmune disease, pregnancy and lactation each barred patients from inclusion. Blood sampling occurred at first hyperthyroidism diagnosis, ahead of any ophthalmopathy symptoms. Points from the study as a whole: In the analysis, a 13 V-J model separated ophthalmopathy from stable hyperthyroidism. Researchers found most expanded thyroid clonotypes above 0.001 in blood as well.

Amplification of TCR beta CDR3 regions was performed using RNA transcripts as template. HTBI primers were used for first-round RT-PCR of the TCR CDR3. TCRdb fed the multiplex PCR reads into MiXCR, producing one record per CDR3 protein. The sample has a few hundred thousand distinct CDR3 sequences; around a sixth are singletons. V and J are TRBV18 and TRBJ2-5; D is undetermined. This sequence originates from a woman younger than 35 with Graves' hyperthyroidism that later progressed to Graves' ophthalmopathy. The sample was blood. As DNA, the CDR3 is TGTGCCAGCTCCCAATCGTTACAAGAGACCCAGTACTTC. Protein: CASSQSLQETQYF.